The rows below give T cell receptor beta chains drawn from one sample of a study of tumor-infiltrating lymphocytes in primary liver carcinoma. Via MiXCR, TCRdb re-called the multiplex PCR reads, giving one row per CDR3 protein. The sample yields about 210,000 distinct CDR3 sequences, 85% seen once. Sequences were obtained from tumor tissue from primary liver carcinoma. The receptors were sampled from a man aged 40-49 years with primary liver carcinoma and hepatitis B virus infection. CDR3s include the opening cysteine and the closing phenylalanine or tryptophan. D genes are given only for firm matches.

D,V,J,DNA,CDR3
TRBD2,TRBV4-3,TRBJ2-2,TGTGCCAGCAGCCAAGCCCCTTGGGGAGCGGGGGGGCCCGGGGAGCCGTCTTTT,CASSQAPWGAGGPGEPSF
TRBD2,TRBV13,TRBJ2-2,TGTGCCAGCAGCTTGACTACCGGGAGGGCCGGGGAGCTATTTTTT,CASSLTTGRAGELFF
-,TRBV11-2,TRBJ2-1,TGTGCCAGCTGCTTAGGTAACAGGACGGGCTCCTACAATGAGCAGTTCTTT,CASCLGNRTGSYNEQFF
TRBD2,TRBV6-6,TRBJ2-1,TGTGCAAGCCGGACTAGTGGGAGTTCAGATGAGCAGTTCTTC,CASRTSGSSDEQFF
-,TRBV11-1,TRBJ2-1,TGTGCGAACCGCTCAAACGGGATGAGCAGGTTGTTTATTGAGCAGTTCTTC,CANRSNGMSRLFIEQFF
-,TRBV30,TRBJ1-1,TGTGTCTGGAGTGCGGATATGAGGACTGAAGCTTTCTTT,CVWSADMRTEAFF
-,TRBV4-3,TRBJ1-1,TGCGCCAGCAGGCATGCGAACAGGAAGAACACTGAAGCTTTCTTT,CASRHANRKNTEAFF
-,TRBV5-1,TRBJ1-3,TGCGCCAGCAGCTTGGGAGACGCTGGAAACACCATGTACTTT,CASSLGDAGNTMYF
-,TRBV5-8,TRBJ2-2,TGTGCCAGCAGCCTGTCAGGGGCTCAGAACACCTGGGAGCTGTTTTTT,CASSLSGAQNTWELFF
TRBD1,TRBV12-3/TRBV12-4,TRBJ2-4,TGTGACAGCAGCTTTTTTGGCCCTGGACAGGGTACAAGCATTCAGTACTTC,CDSSFFGPGQGTSIQYF